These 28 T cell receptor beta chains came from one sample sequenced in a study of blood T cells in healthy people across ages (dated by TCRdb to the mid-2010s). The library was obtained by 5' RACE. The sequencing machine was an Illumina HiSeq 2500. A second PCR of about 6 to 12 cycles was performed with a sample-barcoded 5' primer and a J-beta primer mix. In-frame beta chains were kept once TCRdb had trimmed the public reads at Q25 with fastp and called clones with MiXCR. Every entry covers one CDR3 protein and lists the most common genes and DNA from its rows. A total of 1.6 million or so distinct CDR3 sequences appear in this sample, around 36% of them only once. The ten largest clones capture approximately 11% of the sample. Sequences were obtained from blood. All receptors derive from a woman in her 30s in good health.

CDR3 protein: CASSRGLMDEQFF. The CDR3 DNA reads as TGTGCCAGCTCACGGGGTCTAATGGATGAGCAGTTCTTC. This chain uses TRBV18 with TRBJ2-1; the D is unclear. The length of the CDR3 is 13 residues. Trimming left V 4 bases short and J 8 bases short, with 12 bases between. Germline assignment: CDR1 KGHSH and CDR2 LQKENI.

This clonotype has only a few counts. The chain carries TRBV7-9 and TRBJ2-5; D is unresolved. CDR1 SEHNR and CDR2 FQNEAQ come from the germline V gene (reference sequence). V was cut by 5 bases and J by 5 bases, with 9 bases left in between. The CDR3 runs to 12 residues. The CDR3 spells CASSRLLETQYF. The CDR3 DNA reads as TGTGCCAGCAGCCGGTTATTGGAGACCCAGTACTTC.

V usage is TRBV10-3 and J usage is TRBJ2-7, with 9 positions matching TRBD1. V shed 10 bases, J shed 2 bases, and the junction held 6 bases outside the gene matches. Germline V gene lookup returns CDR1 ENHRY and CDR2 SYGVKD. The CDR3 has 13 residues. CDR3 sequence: CASRTGEPYEQYF. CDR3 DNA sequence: TGTGCCAGTAGGACAGGGGAACCCTACGAGCAGTACTTC.

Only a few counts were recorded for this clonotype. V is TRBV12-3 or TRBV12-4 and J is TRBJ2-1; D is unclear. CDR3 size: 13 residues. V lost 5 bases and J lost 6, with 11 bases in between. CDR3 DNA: TGTGCCAGCAGTCCAAGGGCCCTCAATGAGCAGTTCTTC. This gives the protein CASSPRALNEQFF.

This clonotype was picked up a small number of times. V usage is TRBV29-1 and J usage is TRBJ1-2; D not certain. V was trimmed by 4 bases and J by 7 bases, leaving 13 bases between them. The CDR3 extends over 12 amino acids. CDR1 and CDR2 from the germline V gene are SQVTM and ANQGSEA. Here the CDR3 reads CSVVEGIGGYTF. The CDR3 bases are TGCAGCGTTGTTGAAGGGATCGGTGGCTACACCTTC.

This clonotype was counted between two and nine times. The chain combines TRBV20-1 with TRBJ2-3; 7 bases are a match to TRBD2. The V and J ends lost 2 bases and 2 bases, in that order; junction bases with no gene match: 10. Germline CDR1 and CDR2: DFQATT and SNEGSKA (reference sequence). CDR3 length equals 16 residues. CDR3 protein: CSARMSGKILTDTQYF. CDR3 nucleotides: TGCAGTGCTAGAATGAGCGGGAAGATCCTCACAGATACGCAGTATTTT.

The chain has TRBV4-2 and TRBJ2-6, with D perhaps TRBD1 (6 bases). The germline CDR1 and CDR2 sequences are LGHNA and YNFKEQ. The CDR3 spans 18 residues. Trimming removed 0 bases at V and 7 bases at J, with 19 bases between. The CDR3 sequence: CASSQDSTGGLLANVLTF. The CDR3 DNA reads TGTGCCAGCAGCCAAGATTCGACAGGAGGTCTGCTCGCCAACGTCCTGACTTTC.

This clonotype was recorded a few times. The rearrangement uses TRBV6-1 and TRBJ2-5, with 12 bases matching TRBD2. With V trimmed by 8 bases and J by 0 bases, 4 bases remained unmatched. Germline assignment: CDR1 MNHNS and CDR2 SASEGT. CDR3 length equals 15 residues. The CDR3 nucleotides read TGTGCCAGCTCGAGGACTAGCGGGAACCAAGAGACCCAGTACTTC. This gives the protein CASSRTSGNQETQYF.

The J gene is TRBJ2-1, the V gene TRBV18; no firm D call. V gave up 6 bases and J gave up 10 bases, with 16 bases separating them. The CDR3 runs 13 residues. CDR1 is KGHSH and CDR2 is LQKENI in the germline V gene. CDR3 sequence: CASSQSDSREQFF. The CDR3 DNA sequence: TGTGCCAGCTCCCAGTCAGACTCAAGGGAGCAGTTCTTC.

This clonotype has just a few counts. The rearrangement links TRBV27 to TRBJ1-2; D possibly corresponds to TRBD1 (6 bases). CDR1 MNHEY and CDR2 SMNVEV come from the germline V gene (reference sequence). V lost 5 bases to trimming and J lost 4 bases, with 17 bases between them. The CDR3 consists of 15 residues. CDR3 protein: CASSPAQGLPYGYTF. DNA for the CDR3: TGTGCCAGCAGTCCTGCACAGGGTCTCCCCTATGGCTACACCTTC.

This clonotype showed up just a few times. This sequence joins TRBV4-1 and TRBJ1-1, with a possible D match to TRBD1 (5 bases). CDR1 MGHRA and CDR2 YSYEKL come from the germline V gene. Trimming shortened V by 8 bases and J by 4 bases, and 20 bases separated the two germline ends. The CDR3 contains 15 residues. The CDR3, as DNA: TGCGCCAGCTGTAAGTGTTGGGGAAGGGGCACTGAAGCTTTCTTT. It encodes CASCKCWGRGTEAFF.

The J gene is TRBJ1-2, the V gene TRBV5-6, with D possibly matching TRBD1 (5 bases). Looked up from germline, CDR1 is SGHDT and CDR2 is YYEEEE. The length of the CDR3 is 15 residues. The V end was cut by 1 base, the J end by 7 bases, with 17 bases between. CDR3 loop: CASSLWAGSSSGYTF. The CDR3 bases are TGTGCCAGCAGCTTGTGGGCAGGGTCGTCATCTGGCTACACCTTC.

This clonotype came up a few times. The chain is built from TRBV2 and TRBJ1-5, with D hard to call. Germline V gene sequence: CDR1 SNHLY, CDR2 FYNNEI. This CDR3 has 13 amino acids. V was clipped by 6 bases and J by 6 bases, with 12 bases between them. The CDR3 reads CASSPGSPQPQHF. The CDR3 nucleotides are TGTGCCAGCAGCCCCGGGTCCCCTCAGCCCCAGCATTTT.

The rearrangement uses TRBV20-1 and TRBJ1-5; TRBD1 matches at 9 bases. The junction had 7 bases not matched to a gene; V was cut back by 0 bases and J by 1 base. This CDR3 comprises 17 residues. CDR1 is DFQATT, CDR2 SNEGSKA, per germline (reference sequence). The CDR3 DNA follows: TGCAGTGCTAGAGATCCAAGGACAGGGGTCAGCAATCAGCCCCAGCATTTT. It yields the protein CSARDPRTGVSNQPQHF.

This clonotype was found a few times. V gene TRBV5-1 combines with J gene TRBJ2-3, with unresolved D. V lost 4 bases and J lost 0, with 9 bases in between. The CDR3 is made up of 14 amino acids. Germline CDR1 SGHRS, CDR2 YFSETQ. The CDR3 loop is CASSDGASTDTQYF. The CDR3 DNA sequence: TGCGCCAGCAGCGACGGAGCCAGCACAGATACGCAGTATTTT.

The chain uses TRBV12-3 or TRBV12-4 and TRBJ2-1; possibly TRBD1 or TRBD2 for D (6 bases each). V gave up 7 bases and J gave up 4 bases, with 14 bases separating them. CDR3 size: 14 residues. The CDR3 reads CASIIRGVYNEQFF. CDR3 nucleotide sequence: TGTGCCAGCATAATTAGGGGGGTATACAATGAGCAGTTCTTC.

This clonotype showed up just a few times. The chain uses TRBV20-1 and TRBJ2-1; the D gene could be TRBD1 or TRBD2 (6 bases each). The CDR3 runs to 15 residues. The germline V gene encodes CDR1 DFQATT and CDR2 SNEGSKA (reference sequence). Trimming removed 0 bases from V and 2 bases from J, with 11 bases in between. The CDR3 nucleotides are TGCAGTGCTAGAGAAGGGGGGACCCCCTACAATGAGCAGTTCTTC. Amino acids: CSAREGGTPYNEQFF.

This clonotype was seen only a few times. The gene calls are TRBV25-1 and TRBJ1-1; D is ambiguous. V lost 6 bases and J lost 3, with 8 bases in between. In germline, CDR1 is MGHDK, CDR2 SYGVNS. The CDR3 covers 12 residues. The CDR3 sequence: CASSPSDTEAFF. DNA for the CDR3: TGTGCCAGCAGCCCCAGCGACACTGAAGCTTTCTTT.

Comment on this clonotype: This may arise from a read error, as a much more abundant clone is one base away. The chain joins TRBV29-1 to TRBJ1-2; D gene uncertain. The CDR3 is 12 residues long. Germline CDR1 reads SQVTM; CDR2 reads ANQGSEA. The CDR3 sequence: CSIEDLGNGYTF. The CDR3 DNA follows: TGCAGCATTGAAGATCTTGGAAATGGCTACACCTTC.

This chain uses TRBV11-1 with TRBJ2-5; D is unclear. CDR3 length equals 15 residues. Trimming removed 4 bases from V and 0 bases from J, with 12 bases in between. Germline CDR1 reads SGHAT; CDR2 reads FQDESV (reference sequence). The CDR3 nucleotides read TGTGCCAGCAGCTCCCAATCAAGGTACCAAGAGACCCAGTACTTC. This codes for CASSSQSRYQETQYF.

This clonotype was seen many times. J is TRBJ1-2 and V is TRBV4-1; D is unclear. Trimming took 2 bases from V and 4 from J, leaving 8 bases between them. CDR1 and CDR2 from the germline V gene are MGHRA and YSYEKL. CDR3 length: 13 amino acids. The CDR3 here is CASSQRLGYGYTF. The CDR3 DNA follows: TGCGCCAGCAGCCAACGTTTAGGCTATGGCTACACCTTC.

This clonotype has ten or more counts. The CDR3 region is CSARSTSGRALENEQFF. DNA for the CDR3: TGCAGTGCTAGATCGACTAGCGGGAGGGCTTTGGAAAATGAGCAGTTCTTC. The V call is TRBV20-1, the J call TRBJ2-1; TRBD2 matches 14 bases. Germline V CDR1 and CDR2: DFQATT, SNEGSKA (reference sequence). The CDR3 contains 17 residues. J gave up 7 bases and V 2 bases, and 10 bases lay outside the gene matches.

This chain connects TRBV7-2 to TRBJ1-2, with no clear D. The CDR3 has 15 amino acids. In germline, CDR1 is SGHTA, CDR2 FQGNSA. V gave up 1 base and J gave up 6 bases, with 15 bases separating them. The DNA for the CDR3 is TGTGCCAGCAGCTTAGGCCTACTTAGGGATAATGGCTACACCTTC. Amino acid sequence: CASSLGLLRDNGYTF.

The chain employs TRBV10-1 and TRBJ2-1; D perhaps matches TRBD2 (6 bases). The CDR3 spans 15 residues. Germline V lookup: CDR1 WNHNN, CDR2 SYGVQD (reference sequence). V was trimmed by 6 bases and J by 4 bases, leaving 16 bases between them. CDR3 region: CASSPEVAAYNEQFF. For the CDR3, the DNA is TGCGCCAGCAGCCCCGAGGTAGCGGCATACAATGAGCAGTTCTTC.

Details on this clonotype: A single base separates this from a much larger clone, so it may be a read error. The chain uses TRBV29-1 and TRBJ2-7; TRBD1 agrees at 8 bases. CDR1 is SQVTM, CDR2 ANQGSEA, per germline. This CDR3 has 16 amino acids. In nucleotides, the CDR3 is TGCAGCGTTGAGAAAGTGGACAGGGTCCACTCCTACGAGCGGTACTTC. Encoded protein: CSVEKVDRVHSYERYF.

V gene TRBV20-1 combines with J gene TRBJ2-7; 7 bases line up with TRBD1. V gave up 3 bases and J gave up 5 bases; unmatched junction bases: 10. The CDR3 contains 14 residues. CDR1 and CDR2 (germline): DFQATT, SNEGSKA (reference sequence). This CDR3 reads CSARRRGGLDEQYF. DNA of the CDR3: TGCAGTGCTAGGCGCCGAGGGGGCCTCGACGAGCAGTACTTC.

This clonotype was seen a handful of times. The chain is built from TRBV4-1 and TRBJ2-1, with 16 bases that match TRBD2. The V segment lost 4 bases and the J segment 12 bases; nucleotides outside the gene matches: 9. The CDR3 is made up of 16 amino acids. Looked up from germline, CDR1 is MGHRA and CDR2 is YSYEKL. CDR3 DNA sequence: TGCGCCAGCAGCCCCTTGGGACTAGCGGGGGGGCTCGGGCAGTTCTTC. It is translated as CASSPLGLAGGLGQFF.

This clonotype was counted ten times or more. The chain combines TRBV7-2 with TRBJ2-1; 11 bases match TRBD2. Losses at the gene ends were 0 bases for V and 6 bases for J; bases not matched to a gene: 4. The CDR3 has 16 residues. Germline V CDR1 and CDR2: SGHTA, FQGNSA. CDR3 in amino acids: CASSLAGTSGFNEQFF. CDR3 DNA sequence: TGTGCCAGCAGCTTAGCGGGGACTAGCGGTTTCAATGAGCAGTTCTTC.